This T cell receptor beta chain appears in the sequencing data of a study of cytomegalovirus exposure and HLA in healthy donors. PCR primers comprised 60 Vbeta and 13 Jbeta primers. TCRdb's table, derived via immunoSEQ multiplex PCR, lists solely in-frame clones and lacks some. This repertoire comprises around 46,000 clones; its ten largest clones make up under 1.3%. Germline-derived CDR1 and CDR2 are KGHSH and LQKENI. The CDR3 consists of 17 residues. After removal of 2 bases from V and 6 bases from J, the junction contained 11 bases not matched to a gene. This clonotype was sampled from a woman in her forties in good health and CMV-seronegative. The chain links TRBV18 to TRBJ2-7; 12 bases are a match to TRBD2. The sequenced sample consisted of PBMCs. CDR3 sequence (DNA): TGTGCCAGCTCACCAATCCGACTAGCGGGAGCAGGAAGCGAGCAGTACTTC. Amino acid sequence: CASSPIRLAGAGSEQYF.